This is a list of T cell receptor beta chains from one sample in a study of cytomegalovirus exposure and HLA in healthy donors. Sequencing used immunoSEQ multiplex PCR; TCRdb keeps in-frame clones, though not all of them. Of around 94,000 clones detected, around 69% appear once; the ten largest clones hold about 20%. The sequenced sample consisted of PBMCs. The source is a woman aged 60-75 years in good health and CMV-seropositive. CDR3s include the opening cysteine and the closing phenylalanine or tryptophan. The D gene is left open where the match is weak. Some rows have no size entry. The others give once, few or many, or a class for an expanded clone.

CDR3	DNA	V	D	size	J
CASSRQGDEKLFF	TGTGCCAGCAGCCGACAGGGGGATGAAAAACTGTTTTTT	TRBV6-5	TRBD1	.	TRBJ1-4
CAISDEELQETQYF	TGTGCCATCAGTGACGAGGAGCTTCAAGAGACCCAGTACTTC	TRBV10-3	.	.	TRBJ2-5
CASSYSQLLTGNTIYF	TGTGCCAGCAGTTACTCACAACTACTTACGGGAAACACCATATATTTT	TRBV6-5	.	.	TRBJ1-3
CASSPLQGTLEKLFF	TGTGCCAGCTCACCACTCCAGGGGACATTGGAAAAACTGTTTTTT	TRBV18	.	.	TRBJ1-4
CASPRPTGELFF	TGTGCCAGTCCGCGCCCCACCGGGGAGCTGTTTTTT	TRBV2	.	.	TRBJ2-2
CASSLVAGLTDTQYF	TGTGCCAGCAGCTTGGTGGCAGGACTCACAGATACGCAGTATTTT	TRBV5-4	.	.	TRBJ2-3
CASSRDFNTEAFF	TGTGCCAGCAGTCGGGACTTCAACACTGAAGCTTTCTTT	TRBV7-8	.	few	TRBJ1-1
CASSPQGSTGELFF	TGTGCCAGCAGTCCGCAGGGGTCCACCGGGGAGCTGTTTTTT	TRBV6-5	.	.	TRBJ2-2
CASSLNDRGHGYTF	TGTGCCAGCAGTCTCAATGACAGGGGCCATGGCTACACCTTC	TRBV6-5	TRBD1	.	TRBJ1-2
CATSRRTGQGIYEQYF	TGTGCCACCAGCAGACGAACGGGACAGGGAATCTACGAGCAGTACTTC	TRBV15	TRBD1	.	TRBJ2-7
CASSAKRTGTSAREQYF	TGTGCCAGCAGCGCCAAAAGGACCGGGACTAGCGCCCGCGAGCAGTACTTC	TRBV7-9	TRBD2	.	TRBJ2-7
CSAKGQGRAFF	TGCAGTGCTAAGGGACAGGGAAGAGCTTTCTTT	TRBV20-1	TRBD1	.	TRBJ1-1
CSVAGQGDEAFF	TGCAGCGTTGCGGGACAGGGGGATGAAGCTTTCTTT	TRBV29-1	TRBD1	few	TRBJ1-1
CASSTRQALGQPQHF	TGTGCCAGTAGTACCCGACAGGCCCTAGGGCAGCCCCAGCATTTT	TRBV19	.	few	TRBJ1-5